The text below deals with one T cell receptor (beta chain). No cognate antigen has been identified for it. No much larger clone exists at a distance of one base, and base qualities are not known. The cysteine opens and the phenylalanine closes a CDR3 of 16 amino acids. Here the CDR3 DNA is all that survives: 48 bases in frame from base 1. The germline V end is reduced by 6 bases and the J end by 0 bases; junction bases left unmatched: 8. Looking up the germline V gene yields CDR1 MNHEY and CDR2 SVGEGT. The immunoSEQ Assay, a bias-controlled multiplex PCR, was used to amplify TCRbeta CDR3 regions from genomic DNA. Under the source paper's analysis protocol: The number of nucleated cells in each sample was estimated from the amplification of reference gene primers within the assay. To quantify the absolute abundance of each unique TCRbeta CDR3 rearrangement, sequence reads were collapsed and filtered. Productive Simpson clonality was computed per sample as the square root of Simpson's diversity index over productive rearrangements. TCRdb re-hosts the immuneACCESS table, in-frame sequences only. Its copies lack some clones; in the studies checked, an unresolved V gene accounts for under half of them, and the cause for the rest is not known. D and trimming come from the DNA, and the V and J calls and clone size come from that table. Here the sample has about 95,000 clones; over 75% occur a single time. Approximately 18% of the sample belongs to the ten largest clones.

This sample was included in a study of blood T cell repertoires in COVID-19 (dated by TCRdb to the early 2020s). Some background on the complete study: Collaborator samples came from the United States, Italy and Spain and covered acute and convalescent phases of COVID-19. The prospective study material was composed of cDNA or gDNA derived from T cells, B-cell-depleted T cells, or PBMCs. The dataset comprised deeply sampled blood TCRbeta repertoires from subjects exposed to, actively infected with, or recovered from COVID-19. A freely available public database, intended as a resource for researchers studying the immune response to SARS-CoV-2, is where the repertoires were released. Samples were obtained from the ongoing ImmuneRACE study (first 160 participants) and from 1,254 subjects provided by 6 global collaborators. Nearly every sample came with metadata listing a de-identified subject ID, COVID-19 status, age in years and sex. Where HLA class I and class II types were available, the types were taken from metadata supplied by the sample provider, not from assay-based typing.

What the authors observed across the whole study: The quantity of clinical and demographic metadata differed by source and by participant and was supplied without curation.

Each collaborating institution followed its own protocols to collect whole blood in K2EDTA tubes. Collaborator samples were shipped for TCRbeta analysis as frozen whole blood, isolated PBMCs, or DNA extracted from either sample type. The sequence joins TRBV6-2 or TRBV6-3 to TRBJ2-1, with TRBD2 identical over 7 junction bases. Sequences were obtained from peripheral blood. The TCR originated in a human donor in a cohort sampled during active COVID-19. The encoded CDR3 is CASSEPGGFSYNEQFF. The DNA sequence follows: TGTGCCAGCAGCGAGCCGGGGGGTTTCTCCTACAATGAGCAGTTCTTC.